The clone carrying this TCR beta chain was picked up a small number of times. Treatment indicated: oral pan-JAK inhibitor, 5-10 mg twice daily. This record comes from a study of CD8+ T cells in alopecia areata. After isolation, RNA underwent reverse transcription to generate cDNA as the sequencing template. Method: immunoSEQ multiplex PCR; TCRdb's copy keeps in-frame clones and lacks some. The sample contains approximately 110,000 clones, roughly three fifths of which appear only once. CDR3 length: 15 amino acids. Germline V gene lookup returns CDR1 SQVTM and CDR2 ANQGSEA. V was clipped by 5 bases and J by 2 bases; unmatched bases: 8.

Sequences were derived from CD4+ T cells sorted from blood, sampled at week 24, from a patient treated with tofacitinib. The chain combines TRBV29-1 with TRBJ2-5, with 10 bases lining up with TRBD2. The TCR comes from a human donor with alopecia areata. DNA for the CDR3: TGCAGCGTTCAGCGCCTAGCGGGGGCACAAGAGACCCAGTACTTC. Its translation: CSVQRLAGAQETQYF.